This TCR beta chain is drawn from a study of T cells in Graves' hyperthyroidism and ophthalmopathy. Amplified TCR beta CDR3 regions came from RNA transcripts. The TCR CDR3 was amplified in a first-round RT-PCR using the HTBI primer set. TCRdb called the multiplex PCR reads again in MiXCR, with one record for every CDR3 protein. The repertoire includes hundreds of thousands of distinct CDR3 sequences, approximately 15% of them detected once, and about 13% sits in the top ten. The table lists this clonotype with many counts. J lost 0 bases, V lost 7 bases, and 7 bases had no gene match. The CDR3 covers 14 residues. The germline gives CDR1 SGHRS, CDR2 YFSETQ. In the ophthalmopathy cohort, Clinical Activity Score was at least 3, NOSPECS grade at least 4, and duration under 3 months. Fresh peripheral blood, under 13 ml, yielded the PBMCs.

The chain links TRBV5-1 to TRBJ2-7; 7 nucleotides line up with TRBD1. This clonotype was obtained from a man aged 18 to 30 with Graves' ophthalmopathy. Material for sequencing was blood. CDR3 in amino acids: CASAGGNPSYEQYF. In DNA, the CDR3 is TGCGCCAGCGCAGGGGGTAACCCCTCCTACGAGCAGTACTTC.